This T cell receptor (beta chain) was sequenced in a study of T cell repertoires in cytomegalovirus infection. Study at large: In the study, CMV epitopes included recently identified HLA-C-restricted and well-studied HLA-B-restricted ones.

Germline V lookup: CDR1 SGDLS, CDR2 YYNGEE. The CDR3 covers 17 residues. The germline V and J ends were trimmed by 0 bases and 0 bases, with 13 bases remaining between them. Study findings and constraints: Dominating the ex vivo response were HLA-C-restricted CMV-specific TCR beta clonotypes.

TCRdb analysed the reads with MiXCR anew, one entry per CDR3 protein. The table lists about 920,000 distinct CDR3 sequences, about 33% of them singletons, with around 15% in the top ten. On this clonotype itself: What it recognizes is unknown.

The source of this sequence is a human donor in good health (CMV status not recorded). Some clones in this sample may be carry-over from other donors' samples. Sequenced here: cultured CD8+ T cells from PBMCs, sampled from culture after CMV antigen stimulation. The chain employs TRBV9 and TRBJ2-1; possible D gene TRBD2, 7 bases. CDR3 protein: CASSVGGGRSSYNEQFF. The CDR3 DNA sequence: TGTGCCAGCAGCGTAGGGGGGGGGCGTAGCTCCTACAATGAGCAGTTCTTC. Variable domain in full (rest from reference TRBV9 and TRBJ2-1): DSGVTQTPKHLITATGQRVTLRCSPRSGDLSVYWYQQSLDQGLQFLIQYYNGEERAKGNILERFSAQQFPDLHSELNLSSLELGDSALYFCASSVGGGRSSYNEQFFGPGTRLTVL.